These 27 T cell receptor beta chains came from one sample sequenced in a study of T cell changes during pregnancy in multiple sclerosis. Repertoires were generated with immunoSEQ multiplex PCR, while TCRdb's copy carries only in-frame clones and drops some. The data hold 29,000 or so clones, with around 89% observed a single time. The sequencing here drew on CD8+ T cells from peripheral blood mononuclear cells, taken in the second trimester of pregnancy. These receptors were obtained from a female donor with multiple sclerosis, enrolled in a pregnancy study.

In nucleotides, the CDR3 is TGTGCCAGCAGCCTTAAACCGATGGGGGGTGGGACAGATACGCAGTATTTT. It yields the protein CASSLKPMGGGTDTQYF. The genes are TRBV13 and TRBJ2-3, with a weak D call TRBD2 (6 bases). The length of the CDR3 is 17 residues. Trimming cost V 5 bases and J 3 bases, with 21 bases left between them. Germline V gene data show CDR1 as PRHDT and CDR2 as FYEKMQ (reference sequence).

This chain connects TRBV7-9 to TRBJ2-3; tentatively, D is TRBD2 (5 bases). The CDR3 runs to 13 residues. Trimming took off 5 bases at V and 5 bases at J, with 11 bases between the two ends. Germline V gives CDR1 SEHNR, CDR2 FQNEAQ (reference sequence). The CDR3 spells CASSDSREDTQYF. The CDR3 region has the DNA TGTGCCAGCAGCGACTCGAGGGAAGATACGCAGTATTTT.

CDR3 sequence reads: CASSETGEAHNEQFF. The CDR3 bases are TGTGCCAGCAGTGAAACAGGGGAGGCCCACAATGAGCAGTTCTTC. This rearrangement joins TRBV6-1 to TRBJ2-1; D is possibly TRBD1 (7 bases). Germline CDR1 MNHNS, CDR2 SASEGT. This CDR3 comprises 15 residues. Trimming left V 2 bases short and J 5 bases short, with 13 bases between.

V gene TRBV11-2 combines with J gene TRBJ2-2, with 16 bases aligning to TRBD2. This CDR3 is built from 17 residues. Germline loops: CDR1 SGHAT, CDR2 FQNNGV. The V segment lost 4 bases and the J segment 6 bases; nucleotides outside the gene matches: 5. In nucleotides, the CDR3 is TGTGCCAGCAGCTGGGGACTAGCGGGAGGGCCAGCCGGGGAGCTGTTTTTT. Protein product: CASSWGLAGGPAGELFF.

The chain couples TRBV29-1 to TRBJ2-1; 10 bases map to TRBD2. V trimming: 0 bases; J trimming: 8 bases; junction bases outside the gene matches: 7. The CDR3 is made up of 15 amino acids. Per germline, CDR1 SQVTM and CDR2 ANQGSEA. The CDR3 loop reads CSVEEMSSGGDEQFF. The CDR3 nucleotides are TGCAGCGTTGAAGAGATGTCTAGCGGGGGCGATGAGCAGTTCTTC.

The gene calls are TRBV30 and TRBJ1-2; D unresolved. Germline V lookup: CDR1 GTSNPN, CDR2 SVGIG (reference sequence). CDR3 size: 11 residues. V was pared by 7 bases and J by 5 bases, with 11 bases between. The CDR3 DNA reads as TGTGCCTCTTTCAGCGAATATGGCTACACCTTC. Translating gives CASFSEYGYTF. Full variable domain (outside the CDR3, taken from reference TRBV30 and TRBJ1-2): SQTIHQWPATLVQPVGSPLSLECTVEGTSNPNLYWYRQAAGRGLQLLFYSVGIGQISSEVPQNLSASRPQDRQFILSSKKLLLSDSGFYLCASFSEYGYTFGSGTRLTVV.

The chain joins TRBV19 to TRBJ2-7; 7 bases are a match to TRBD1. This CDR3 spans 17 amino acids. Trimming at V came to 5 bases and at J to 5 bases, leaving 18 bases not matched to a gene. Germline-derived CDR1 and CDR2 are LNHDA and SQIVND (reference sequence). The CDR3 sequence is CASSPTWTGTVGNEQYF. The CDR3 nucleotides are TGTGCCAGTAGTCCAACTTGGACCGGGACAGTAGGTAACGAGCAGTACTTC. Using reference TRBV19 and TRBJ2-7 for the parts outside the CDR3, the full variable domain is DGGITQSPKYLFRKEGQNVTLSCEQNLNHDAMYWYRQDPGQGLRLIYYSQIVNDFQKGDIAEGYSVSREKKESFPLTVTSAQKNPTAFYLCASSPTWTGTVGNEQYFGPGTRLTVT.

The chain has TRBV4-1 and TRBJ1-2; D gene uncertain. The CDR3 loop spans 15 amino acids. Trimming cost V 0 bases and J 5 bases, with 13 bases left between them. CDR1 MGHRA and CDR2 YSYEKL come from the germline V gene. CDR3 region: CASSQETPPGYGYTF. CDR3 DNA: TGCGCCAGCAGCCAAGAAACTCCCCCGGGATATGGCTACACCTTC.

The chain is built from TRBV11-3 and TRBJ1-3, with D hard to call. CDR3 length: 15 amino acids. Germline V gene data show CDR1 as SGHNT and CDR2 as YENEEA. Trimming took 2 bases from V and 4 from J, leaving 12 bases between them. The CDR3 bases are TGTGCCAGCAGCTTACGTGAGGCACCCGGAAACACCATATATTTT. Residues: CASSLREAPGNTIYF.

The rearrangement joins TRBV7-8 to TRBJ2-7, with D maybe TRBD1 (5 bases). V was cut by 2 bases and J by 1 base, with 21 bases left in between. Germline V lookup: CDR1 SGHVS, CDR2 FQNEAQ. This CDR3 is built from 18 residues. CDR3 sequence: CASSLPTDMTEKSYEQYF. As DNA, the CDR3 is TGTGCCAGCAGCTTACCGACCGACATGACAGAGAAATCCTACGAGCAGTACTTC.

This chain uses TRBV28 with TRBJ1-1; 7 bases agree with TRBD1. Losses at the gene ends were 2 bases for V and 4 bases for J; bases not matched to a gene: 4. The CDR3 covers 14 residues. CDR1 is MDHEN, CDR2 SYDVKM, per germline. CDR3 residues: CASSLLPGGTEAFF. For the CDR3, the DNA is TGTGCCAGCAGTTTACTCCCAGGGGGCACTGAAGCTTTCTTT.

This clone is labeled as medium-sized. The rearrangement links TRBV11-2 to TRBJ2-5, with 8 bases that match TRBD2. The V gene's germline CDR1 is SGHAT and CDR2 FQNNGV. V gave up 1 base and J gave up 5 bases; unmatched junction bases: 6. The CDR3 has 15 residues. The CDR3, as DNA: TGTGCCAGCAGCTTAGCGGGAGGGCCTGGGGAGACCCAGTACTTC. Translating gives CASSLAGGPGETQYF.

V and J are TRBV27 and TRBJ1-2, with a possible D match to TRBD1 (5 bases). Germline CDR1 is MNHEY and CDR2 is SMNVEV (reference sequence). V shed 0 bases and J shed 4 bases, with 15 bases lying between them. This CDR3 spans 16 amino acids. The CDR3 is CASSLSAQGLLYGYTF. CDR3 nucleotides: TGTGCCAGCAGTTTATCTGCGCAGGGCTTACTCTATGGCTACACCTTC.

The gene calls are TRBV5-4 and TRBJ2-3; 9 positions agree with TRBD2. Germline assignment: CDR1 SGHNT and CDR2 YYREEE (reference sequence). V lost 3 bases to trimming and J lost 3 bases; unmatched junction nucleotides: 20. The CDR3 extends over 20 amino acids. In DNA, the CDR3 is TGTGCCAGCAGCTCGACGATAGCGGGAGCCACCTCTTCGGGGACAGATACGCAGTATTTT. Its protein is CASSSTIAGATSSGTDTQYF.

The chain is built from TRBV7-3 and TRBJ2-7; a possible D gene is TRBD2 (5 bases). This CDR3 contains 13 residues. V lost 1 base, J lost 7 bases, and 11 bases lay in between. Germline V lookup: CDR1 SGHTA, CDR2 FQGTGA. CDR3: CASSLIVSGEQYF. As DNA, the CDR3 is TGTGCCAGCAGCTTAATCGTCTCGGGGGAGCAGTACTTC.

CDR3 amino acids: CSVESQGHSAGYTF. CDR3 bases: TGCAGCGTTGAAAGTCAGGGTCATTCGGCTGGCTACACCTTC. This chain uses TRBV29-1 with TRBJ1-2; a weak D match, TRBD1 (5 bases). The ends were cut back, 2 bases at V and 7 bases at J, with 17 bases in the middle. Germline loops: CDR1 SQVTM, CDR2 ANQGSEA. The CDR3 runs 14 residues.

This clone was picked up one time. V usage is TRBV27 and J usage is TRBJ2-5; 13 bases map to TRBD2. V was pared by 5 bases and J by 13 bases, with 10 bases of the junction left unmatched. The CDR3 sequence is 14 residues long. Germline V gives CDR1 MNHEY, CDR2 SMNVEV (reference sequence). This chain's CDR3 is CASSPTSGGVHWYF. CDR3 DNA sequence: TGTGCCAGCAGTCCTACTAGCGGGGGGGTCCATTGGTACTTC.

The chain joins TRBV4-3 to TRBJ2-1, with 11 positions matching TRBD2. CDR1 and CDR2 from the germline V gene are LGHNA and YSLEER. This CDR3 spans 17 amino acids. Trimming at V came to 0 bases and at J to 4 bases, leaving 5 bases not matched to a gene. The CDR3 loop is CASSQEDSGGVYNEQFF. CDR3 nucleotides: TGCGCCAGCAGCCAAGAAGATAGCGGGGGGGTATACAATGAGCAGTTCTTC.

This chain connects TRBV9 to TRBJ1-2; D might be TRBD1 (6 bases). The ends were cut back, 4 bases at V and 6 bases at J, with 22 bases in the middle. CDR3 size: 16 residues. The germline gives CDR1 SGDLS, CDR2 YYNGEE. The CDR3 region has the DNA TGTGCCAGCAGCACTTGGGGGGGCAGGTCCAAAGATGGCTACACCTTC. Its protein is CASSTWGGRSKDGYTF.

The chain is built from TRBV29-1 and TRBJ1-1; tentatively, D is TRBD1 (6 bases). The V and J ends lost 4 bases and 0 bases respectively, with 18 bases between them. There are 16 residues in the CDR3. Germline CDR1 SQVTM, CDR2 ANQGSEA. CDR3 in DNA: TGCAGCGTTGCATTCTCTTGGACAGATATGAACACTGAAGCTTTCTTT. Protein sequence: CSVAFSWTDMNTEAFF.

This chain uses TRBV7-3 with TRBJ2-2, with TRBD2 matching 9 bases. CDR3 length: 15 residues. From germline, CDR1 is SGHTA and CDR2 FQGTGA. Germline trimming cut 2 bases from V and 5 bases from J; bases unmatched to any gene: 3. CDR3 region: CASSLGGGATGELFF. CDR3 nucleotides: TGTGCCAGCAGCTTAGGCGGGGGGGCTACCGGGGAGCTGTTTTTT.

The rearrangement links TRBV7-9 to TRBJ1-3; 7 positions match TRBD1. Unmatched junction bases numbered 5, after V lost 6 bases and J lost 0 bases. This CDR3 is 15 amino acids long. From germline, CDR1 is SEHNR and CDR2 FQNEAQ (reference sequence). In DNA form, the CDR3 reads TGTGCCAGCAGTGAAGGGGACAGCTCTGGAAACACCATATATTTT. Translating gives CASSEGDSSGNTIYF.

Here the CDR3 DNA reads TGCGCCAGCAGCTTCCGGACAGTAGGGGATGGCTACACCTTC. This sequence encodes CASSFRTVGDGYTF. The genes are TRBV5-1 and TRBJ1-2; possibly TRBD1 for D (6 bases). In germline, CDR1 is SGHRS, CDR2 YFSETQ. The V and J ends lost 2 bases and 6 bases respectively, with 14 bases between them. The CDR3 is 14 amino acids.

The CDR3 spells CASSWDLGDSGNTIYF. CDR3 bases: TGTGCCAGCAGCTGGGACTTAGGGGACTCTGGAAACACCATATATTTT. V gene TRBV13 combines with J gene TRBJ1-3, with TRBD1 as a possible D gene (5 bases). This CDR3 spans 16 amino acids. The V end lost 4 bases, the J end lost 0 bases, and 13 bases lay between the germline ends. Per germline, CDR1 PRHDT and CDR2 FYEKMQ (reference sequence).

The chain joins TRBV28 to TRBJ1-1; unclear D gene. Germline assignment: CDR1 MDHEN and CDR2 SYDVKM. This CDR3 spans 14 amino acids. Trimming removed 8 bases at V and 1 base at J, with 14 bases between. The CDR3 sequence: CASSSGNRNTEAFF. CDR3 nucleotide sequence: TGTGCCAGCTCCTCGGGGAATCGGAACACTGAAGCTTTCTTT.

The DNA of the CDR3 is TGTGCCTGGAGGGACAACTCCTACGAGCAGTACTTC. It is translated as CAWRDNSYEQYF. The chain carries TRBV30 and TRBJ2-7, with a possible D match to TRBD1 (5 bases). This CDR3 has 12 amino acids. V was trimmed by 3 bases and J by 0 bases, leaving 6 bases between them. Germline V gene data show CDR1 as GTSNPN and CDR2 as SVGIG (reference sequence).

The J gene is TRBJ2-5, the V gene TRBV30; 8 bases are a match to TRBD1. J was trimmed by 11 bases and V by 2 bases; bases with no gene match: 13. The length of the CDR3 is 14 residues. Per germline, CDR1 GTSNPN and CDR2 SVGIG (reference sequence). Written as DNA, the CDR3 is TGTGCCTGGAGTTCGGGACAGGTTCATGGGGAGCAGTACTTC. This translates into CAWSSGQVHGEQYF. Filled out from reference TRBV30 and TRBJ2-5, the complete variable domain reads SQTIHQWPATLVQPVGSPLSLECTVEGTSNPNLYWYRQAAGRGLQLLFYSVGIGQISSEVPQNLSASRPQDRQFILSSKKLLLSDSGFYLCAWSSGQVHGEQYFGPGTRLLVL.